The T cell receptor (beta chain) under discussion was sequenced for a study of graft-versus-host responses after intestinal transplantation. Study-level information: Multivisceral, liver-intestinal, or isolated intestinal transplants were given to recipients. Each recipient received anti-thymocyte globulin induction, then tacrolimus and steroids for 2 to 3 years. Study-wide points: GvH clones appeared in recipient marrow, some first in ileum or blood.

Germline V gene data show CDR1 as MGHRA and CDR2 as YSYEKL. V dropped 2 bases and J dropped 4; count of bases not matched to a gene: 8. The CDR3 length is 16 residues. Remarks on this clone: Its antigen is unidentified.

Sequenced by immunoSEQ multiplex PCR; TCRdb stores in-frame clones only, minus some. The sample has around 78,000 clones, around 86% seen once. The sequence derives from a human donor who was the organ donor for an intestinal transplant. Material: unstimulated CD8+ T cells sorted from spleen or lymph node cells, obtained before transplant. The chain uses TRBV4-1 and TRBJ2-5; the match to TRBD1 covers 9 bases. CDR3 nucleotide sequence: TGCGCCAGCAGCCAATCCCGTACAGGGGGCTCAGAGACCCAGTACTTC. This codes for CASSQSRTGGSETQYF.